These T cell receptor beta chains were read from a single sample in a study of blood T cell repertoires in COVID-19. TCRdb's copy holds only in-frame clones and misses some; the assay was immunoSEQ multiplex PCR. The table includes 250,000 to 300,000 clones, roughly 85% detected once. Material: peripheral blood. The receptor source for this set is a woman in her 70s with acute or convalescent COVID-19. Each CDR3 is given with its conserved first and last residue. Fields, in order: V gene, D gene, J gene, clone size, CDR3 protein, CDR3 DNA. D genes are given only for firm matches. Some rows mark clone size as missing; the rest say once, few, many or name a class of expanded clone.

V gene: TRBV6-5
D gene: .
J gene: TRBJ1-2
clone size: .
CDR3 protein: CASFGGGGRGGYTF
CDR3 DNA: TGTGCCAGCTTTGGGGGTGGAGGGCGCGGGGGCTACACCTTC

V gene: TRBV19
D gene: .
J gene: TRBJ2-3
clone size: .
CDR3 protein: CASSNTNADTQYF
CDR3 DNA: TGTGCCAGTAGTAACACGAACGCAGATACGCAGTATTTT

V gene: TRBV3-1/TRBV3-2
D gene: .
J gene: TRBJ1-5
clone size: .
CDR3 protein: CASSQGDKQPQHF
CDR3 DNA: TGTGCCAGCAGCCAAGGAGACAAGCAGCCCCAGCATTTT

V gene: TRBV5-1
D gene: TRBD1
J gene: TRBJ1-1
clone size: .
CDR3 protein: CASSYSGDRGTEAFF
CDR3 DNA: TGCGCCAGCAGCTACAGTGGGGACAGGGGAACTGAAGCTTTCTTT

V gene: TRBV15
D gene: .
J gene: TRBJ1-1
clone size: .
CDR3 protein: CATSPQAGISRTEAFF
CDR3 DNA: TGTGCCACCAGCCCCCAGGCAGGGATTTCCCGCACTGAAGCTTTCTTT

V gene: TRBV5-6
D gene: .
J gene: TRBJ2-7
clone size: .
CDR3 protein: CASSPGWRRVGYEQYF
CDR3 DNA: TGTGCCAGCAGCCCGGGCTGGCGGAGGGTAGGGTACGAGCAGTACTTC

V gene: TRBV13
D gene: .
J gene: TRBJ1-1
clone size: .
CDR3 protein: CASSLGLPENTEAFF
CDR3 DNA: TGTGCCAGCAGCTTAGGCCTCCCAGAAAACACTGAAGCTTTCTTT

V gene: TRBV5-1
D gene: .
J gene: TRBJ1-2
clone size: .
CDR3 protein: CASSLEVVRNYGYTF
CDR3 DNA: TGCGCCAGCAGCTTGGAGGTGGTGCGGAACTATGGCTACACCTTC

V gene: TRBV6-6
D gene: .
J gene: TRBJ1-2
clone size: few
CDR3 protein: CASSYPSGRANYGYTF
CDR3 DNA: TGTGCCAGCAGTTACCCCTCAGGCAGGGCAAACTATGGCTACACCTTC

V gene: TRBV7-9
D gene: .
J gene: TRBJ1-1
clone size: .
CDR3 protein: CASSLQSEAFF
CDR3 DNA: TGTGCCAGCAGCTTACAATCTGAAGCTTTCTTT

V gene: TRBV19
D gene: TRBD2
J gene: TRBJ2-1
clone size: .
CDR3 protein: CASSELAGGGEQFF
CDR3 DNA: TGTGCCAGTAGTGAGTTAGCGGGGGGTGGTGAGCAGTTCTTC

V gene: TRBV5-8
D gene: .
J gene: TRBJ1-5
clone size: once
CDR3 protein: CASSLGENQPQHF
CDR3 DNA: TGTGCCAGCAGCTTGGGAGAGAATCAGCCCCAGCATTTT

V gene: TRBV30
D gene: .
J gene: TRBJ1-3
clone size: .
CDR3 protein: CAWSVLGTTSGNTIYF
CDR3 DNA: TGTGCCTGGAGTGTACTGGGCACCACCTCTGGAAACACCATATATTTT

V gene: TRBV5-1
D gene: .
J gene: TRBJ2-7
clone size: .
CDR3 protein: CASSLAPSGREQYF
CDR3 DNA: TGCGCCAGCAGCTTGGCTCCTTCAGGGCGCGAGCAGTACTTC

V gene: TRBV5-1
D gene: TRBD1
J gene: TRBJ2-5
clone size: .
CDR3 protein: CASSRTGPPNQETQYF
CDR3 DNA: TGCGCCAGCAGCCGGACAGGCCCGCCAAATCAAGAGACCCAGTACTTC

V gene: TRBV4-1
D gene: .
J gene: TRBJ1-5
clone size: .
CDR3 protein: CASSQDQQVNQPQHF
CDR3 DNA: TGCGCCAGCAGCCAAGATCAGCAGGTCAATCAGCCCCAGCATTTT

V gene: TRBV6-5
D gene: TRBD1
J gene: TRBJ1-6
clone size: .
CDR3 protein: CASRAPGQGGSPLHF
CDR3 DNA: TGTGCCAGCAGGGCCCCGGGACAGGGTGGTTCACCCCTCCACTTT

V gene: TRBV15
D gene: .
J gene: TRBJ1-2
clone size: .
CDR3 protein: CATSRGEAGPYGYTF
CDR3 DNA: TGTGCCACCAGCAGAGGGGAAGCAGGGCCCTATGGCTACACCTTC

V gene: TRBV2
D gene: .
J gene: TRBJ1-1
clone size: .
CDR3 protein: CASSTDNTEAFF
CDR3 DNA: TGTGCCAGCAGTACAGACAACACTGAAGCTTTCTTT

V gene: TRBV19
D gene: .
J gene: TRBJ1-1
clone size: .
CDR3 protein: CASTRRGAKNGAFF
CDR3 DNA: TGTGCCAGTACCCGACGGGGGGCCAAGAACGGAGCTTTCTTT

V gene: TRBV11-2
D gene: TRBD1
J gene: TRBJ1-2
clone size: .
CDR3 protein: CASSFGWTGFGNLSHGYTF
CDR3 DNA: TGTGCCAGCAGCTTTGGGTGGACAGGGTTCGGAAATCTATCTCATGGCTACACCTTC

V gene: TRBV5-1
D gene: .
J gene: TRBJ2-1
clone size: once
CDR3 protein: CASSPEAGGGYNEQFF
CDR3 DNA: TGCGCCAGCAGCCCGGAGGCCGGCGGAGGCTACAATGAGCAGTTCTTC

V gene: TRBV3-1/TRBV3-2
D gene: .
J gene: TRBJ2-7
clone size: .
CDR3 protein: CASSRRMEYEQYF
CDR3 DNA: TGTGCCAGCAGCCGCCGGATGGAGTACGAGCAGTACTTC

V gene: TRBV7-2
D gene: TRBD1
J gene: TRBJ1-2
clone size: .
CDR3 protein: CASSPRTGDGYTF
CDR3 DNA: TGTGCCAGCAGCCCGAGGACAGGAGATGGCTACACCTTC

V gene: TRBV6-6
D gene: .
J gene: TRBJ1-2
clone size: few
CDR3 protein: CASSRARETAQTNYGYTF
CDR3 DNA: TGTGCCAGCAGTCGAGCGCGGGAGACAGCACAAACTAACTATGGCTACACCTTC

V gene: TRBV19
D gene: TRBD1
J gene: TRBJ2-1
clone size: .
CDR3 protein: CASSSDRAGYNEQFF
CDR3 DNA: TGTGCCAGTAGCTCGGACAGGGCCGGATACAATGAGCAGTTCTTC

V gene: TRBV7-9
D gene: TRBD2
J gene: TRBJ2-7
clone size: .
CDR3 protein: CASSHSTRGGPRVYF
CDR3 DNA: TGTGCCAGCAGCCATAGCACGAGGGGAGGGCCCAGGGTGTACTTC

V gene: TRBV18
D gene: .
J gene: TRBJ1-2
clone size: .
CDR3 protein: CASSPPGRYGYTF
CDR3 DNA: TGTGCCAGCTCACCTCCAGGGCGCTATGGCTACACCTTC

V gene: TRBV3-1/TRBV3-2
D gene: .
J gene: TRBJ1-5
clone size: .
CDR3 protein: CASSQDERDQPQHF
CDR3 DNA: TGTGCCAGCAGCCAAGATGAGAGGGATCAGCCCCAGCATTTT

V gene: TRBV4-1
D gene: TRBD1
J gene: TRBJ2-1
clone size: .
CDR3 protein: CASIMTGTGGGGEQFF
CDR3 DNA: TGCGCCAGCATCATGACGGGGACAGGGGGGGGAGGTGAGCAGTTCTTC

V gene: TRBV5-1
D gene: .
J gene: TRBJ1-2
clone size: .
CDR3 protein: CASSLVGDRGYTF
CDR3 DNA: TGCGCCAGCAGCTTGGTGGGCGATCGAGGCTACACCTTC

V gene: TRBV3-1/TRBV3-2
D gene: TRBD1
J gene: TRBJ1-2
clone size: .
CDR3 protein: CASRPGGNNYGYTF
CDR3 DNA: TGTGCCAGCAGGCCAGGGGGCAATAACTATGGCTACACCTTC

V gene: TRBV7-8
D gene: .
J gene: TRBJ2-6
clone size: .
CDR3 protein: CASSLSGYAGANVLTF
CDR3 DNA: TGTGCCAGCAGCTTAAGCGGATACGCTGGGGCCAACGTCCTGACTTTC

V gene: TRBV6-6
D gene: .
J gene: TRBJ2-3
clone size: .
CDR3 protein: CASSHPPLGAQYF
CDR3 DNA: TGTGCCAGCAGTCACCCTCCCTTAGGGGCGCAGTATTTT

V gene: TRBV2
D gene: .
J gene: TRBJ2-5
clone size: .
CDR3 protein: CASTRQAPETQYF
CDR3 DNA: TGTGCCAGCACCCGACAGGCCCCAGAGACCCAGTACTTC

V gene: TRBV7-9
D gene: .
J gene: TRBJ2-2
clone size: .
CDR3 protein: CASFRVDGELFF
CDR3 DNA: TGTGCCAGCTTCAGGGTTGACGGGGAGCTGTTTTTT

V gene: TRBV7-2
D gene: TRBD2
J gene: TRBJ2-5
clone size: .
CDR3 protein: CASSLGAGGLETQYF
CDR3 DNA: TGTGCCAGCAGCTTAGGAGCGGGGGGGCTAGAGACCCAGTACTTC

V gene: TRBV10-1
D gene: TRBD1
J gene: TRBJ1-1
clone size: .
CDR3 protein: CASTPGTGAVEAFF
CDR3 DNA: TGCGCCAGCACCCCCGGGACAGGGGCGGTTGAAGCTTTCTTT

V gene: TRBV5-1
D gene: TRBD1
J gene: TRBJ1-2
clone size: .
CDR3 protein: CASSLDGTGVFGYTF
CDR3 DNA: TGCGCCAGCAGCTTGGACGGGACAGGGGTTTTTGGCTACACCTTC

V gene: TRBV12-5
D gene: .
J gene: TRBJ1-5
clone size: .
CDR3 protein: CASGLDGGGNQPQHF
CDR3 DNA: TGTGCTAGTGGTTTGGACGGCGGGGGCAATCAGCCCCAGCATTTT

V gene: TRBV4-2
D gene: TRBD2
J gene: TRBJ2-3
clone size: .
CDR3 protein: CASSQDKGLATDTQYF
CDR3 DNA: TGTGCCAGCAGCCAAGATAAGGGACTAGCAACAGATACGCAGTATTTT

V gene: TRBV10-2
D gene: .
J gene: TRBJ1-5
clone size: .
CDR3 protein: CASSEGDQPQHF
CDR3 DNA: TGCGCCAGCAGTGAGGGAGACCAGCCCCAGCATTTT

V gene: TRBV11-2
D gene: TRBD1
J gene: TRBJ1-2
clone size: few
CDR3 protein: CASSGDSASYGYTF
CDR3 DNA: TGTGCCAGCAGCGGGGACAGCGCGAGCTATGGCTACACCTTC

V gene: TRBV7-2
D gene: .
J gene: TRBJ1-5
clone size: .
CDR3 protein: CASSWTGNQPQHF
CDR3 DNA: TGTGCCAGCAGCTGGACAGGCAATCAGCCCCAGCATTTT

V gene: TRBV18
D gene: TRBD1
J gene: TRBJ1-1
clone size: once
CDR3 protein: CASSVQGGTEAFF
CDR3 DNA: TGTGCCAGCTCGGTGCAGGGGGGCACTGAAGCTTTCTTT

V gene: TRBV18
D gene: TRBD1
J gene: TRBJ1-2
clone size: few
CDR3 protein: CASSPQGTGANYGYTF
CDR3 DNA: TGTGCCAGCTCACCACAGGGGACAGGAGCTAACTATGGCTACACCTTC

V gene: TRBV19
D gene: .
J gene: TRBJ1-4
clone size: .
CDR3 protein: CASRAATNEKLFF
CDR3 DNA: TGTGCCAGTAGGGCAGCAACTAATGAAAAACTGTTTTTT

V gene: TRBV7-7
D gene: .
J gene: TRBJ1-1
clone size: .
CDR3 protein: CASSPGTSQGINTEAFF
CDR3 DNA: TGTGCCAGCAGCCCGGGAACCAGTCAGGGGATCAACACTGAAGCTTTCTTT

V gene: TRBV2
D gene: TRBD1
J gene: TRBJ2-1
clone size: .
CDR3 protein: CASGWGQGTNNEQFF
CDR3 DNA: TGTGCCAGCGGGTGGGGACAGGGGACTAACAATGAGCAGTTCTTC

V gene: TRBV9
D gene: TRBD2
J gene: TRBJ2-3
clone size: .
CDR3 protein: CASSVEGGGFTDTQYF
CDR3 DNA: TGTGCCAGCAGCGTAGAGGGCGGGGGGTTCACAGATACGCAGTATTTT

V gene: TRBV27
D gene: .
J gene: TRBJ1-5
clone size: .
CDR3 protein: CAVSRGAAQPQHF
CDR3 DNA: TGTGCCGTCAGCCGGGGGGCAGCGCAGCCCCAGCATTTT

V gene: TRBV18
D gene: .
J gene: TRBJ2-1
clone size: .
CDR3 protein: CASSPKGRAEQFF
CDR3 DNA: TGCGCCAGCTCACCAAAAGGCAGGGCTGAGCAGTTCTTC

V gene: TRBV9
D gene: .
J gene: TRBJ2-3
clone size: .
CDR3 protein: CASSLTRADTQYF
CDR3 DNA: TGTGCCAGCAGCCTCACCCGTGCGGATACGCAGTATTTT

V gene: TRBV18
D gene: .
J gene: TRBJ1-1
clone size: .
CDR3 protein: CASSRGDRRMTEAFF
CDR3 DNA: TGTGCCAGCTCTCGTGGTGACAGACGAATGACTGAAGCTTTCTTT

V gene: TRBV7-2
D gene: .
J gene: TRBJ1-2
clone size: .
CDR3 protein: CASSLERQNLGYTF
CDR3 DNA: TGTGCCAGCAGCTTAGAGAGACAGAACTTAGGCTACACCTTC

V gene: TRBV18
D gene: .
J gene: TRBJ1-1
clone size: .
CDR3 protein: CASSPGGGNTEAFF
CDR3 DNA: TGTGCCAGCTCCCCTGGGGGCGGCAACACTGAAGCTTTCTTT

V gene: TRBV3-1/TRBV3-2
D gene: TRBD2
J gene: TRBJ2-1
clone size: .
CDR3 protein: CASSQGPYGTSGVNEQFF
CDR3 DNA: TGTGCCAGCAGCCAAGGACCGTATGGGACTAGCGGGGTAAATGAGCAGTTCTTC

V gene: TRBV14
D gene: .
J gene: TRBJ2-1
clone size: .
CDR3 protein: CASSQFPEGEQFF
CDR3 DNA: TGTGCCAGCAGCCAGTTCCCCGAGGGTGAGCAGTTCTTC

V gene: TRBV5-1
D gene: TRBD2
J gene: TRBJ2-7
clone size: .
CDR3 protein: CASSSTGTSPGEQYF
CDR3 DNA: TGCGCCAGCAGCTCCACGGGGACTAGCCCGGGCGAGCAGTACTTC

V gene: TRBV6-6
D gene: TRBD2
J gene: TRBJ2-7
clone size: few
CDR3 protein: CASIPGGTLSYEQYF
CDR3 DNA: TGTGCCAGCATCCCGGGGGGAACACTCTCCTACGAGCAGTACTTC